This T cell receptor beta chain was found in a study of control samples from healthy donors and cancer patients. Here immunoSEQ multiplex PCR was the method, and the copy in TCRdb shows in-frame clones only, minus some. This sample has about 92,000 clones; roughly four fifths occur once, and the top ten carry about 9.2%. This clone was recorded once. Germline CDR1 and CDR2: MNHEY and SVGEGT. V dropped 6 bases and J dropped 6 bases, with 21 bases sitting between them. The CDR3 totals 16 residues. The specimen sequenced was blood. This TCR was sampled from a woman aged 55-75 years in good health. The chain combines TRBV6-2 or TRBV6-3 with TRBJ2-4; TRBD2 might be the D (6 bases). The CDR3 bases are TGTGCCAGCAGCCCTTTTGGGGGAAGCGGGCTAAACATTCAGTACTTC. This translates into CASSPFGGSGLNIQYF.